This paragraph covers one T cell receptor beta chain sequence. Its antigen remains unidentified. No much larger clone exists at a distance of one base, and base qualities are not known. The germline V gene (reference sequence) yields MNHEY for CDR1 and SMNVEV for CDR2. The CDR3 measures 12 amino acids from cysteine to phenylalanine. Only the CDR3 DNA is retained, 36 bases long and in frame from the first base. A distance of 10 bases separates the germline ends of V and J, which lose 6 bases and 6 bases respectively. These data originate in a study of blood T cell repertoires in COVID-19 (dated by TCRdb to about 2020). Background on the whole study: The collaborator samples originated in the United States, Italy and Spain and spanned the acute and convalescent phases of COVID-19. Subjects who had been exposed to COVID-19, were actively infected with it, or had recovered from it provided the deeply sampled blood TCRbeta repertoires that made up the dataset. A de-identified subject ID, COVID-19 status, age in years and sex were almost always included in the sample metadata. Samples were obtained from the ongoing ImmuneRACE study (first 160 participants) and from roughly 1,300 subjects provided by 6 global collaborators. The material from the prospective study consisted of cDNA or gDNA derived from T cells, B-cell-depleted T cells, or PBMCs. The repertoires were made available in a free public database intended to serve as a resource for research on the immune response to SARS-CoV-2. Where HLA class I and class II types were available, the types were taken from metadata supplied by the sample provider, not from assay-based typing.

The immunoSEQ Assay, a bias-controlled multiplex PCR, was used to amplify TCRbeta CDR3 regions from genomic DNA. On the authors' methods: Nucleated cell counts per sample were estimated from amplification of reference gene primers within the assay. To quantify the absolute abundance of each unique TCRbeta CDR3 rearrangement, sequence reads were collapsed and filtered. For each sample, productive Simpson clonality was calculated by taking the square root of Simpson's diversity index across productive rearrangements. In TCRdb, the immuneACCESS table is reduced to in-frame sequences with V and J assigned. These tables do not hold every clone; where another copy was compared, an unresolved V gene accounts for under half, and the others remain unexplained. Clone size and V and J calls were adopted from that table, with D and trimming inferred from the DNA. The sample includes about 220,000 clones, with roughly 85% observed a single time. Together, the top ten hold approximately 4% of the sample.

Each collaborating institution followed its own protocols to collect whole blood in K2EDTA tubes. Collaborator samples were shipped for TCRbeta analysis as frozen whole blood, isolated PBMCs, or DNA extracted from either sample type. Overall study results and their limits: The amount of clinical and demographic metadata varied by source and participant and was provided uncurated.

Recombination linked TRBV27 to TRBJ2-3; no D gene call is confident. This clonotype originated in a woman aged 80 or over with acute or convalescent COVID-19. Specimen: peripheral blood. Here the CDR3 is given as CASSPTMDTQYF. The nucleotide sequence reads TGTGCCAGCAGCCCCACAATGGATACGCAGTATTTT.